This is a list of T cell receptor beta chains from one sample in a study of glioma-infiltrating T cells after dendritic cell vaccination. The method was immunoSEQ multiplex PCR; TCRdb's version includes in-frame clones alone and lacks a portion of them. This sample has tens of thousands of clones; over 75% occur once, and the top ten carry around 2.3%. The sequencing here drew on blood, taken before dendritic cell vaccination. The receptors derive from a human donor with glioblastoma. The CDR3 runs from the conserved cysteine through the conserved F or W. A D gene is named only where the DNA matches it firmly. Where a row states a size, it is once, few, many or the class of an expanded clone; other rows omit it.

abundance	v_gene	d_gene	j_gene	CDR3nt	CDR3aa
few	TRBV7-8	NA	TRBJ1-2	TGTGCCAGCAGCTTATCTCCAGGGTTGATTAACTATGGCTACACCTTC	CASSLSPGLINYGYTF
NA	TRBV5-1	TRBD2	TRBJ2-3	TGCGCCAGCAGCCTCTTCTCCATTAGCGGGAGCACAGATACGCAGTATTTT	CASSLFSISGSTDTQYF
NA	TRBV2	NA	TRBJ1-6	TGTGCCAGCAGTGTCGGGGATTCACCCCTCCACTTT	CASSVGDSPLHF
NA	TRBV6-5	NA	TRBJ2-1	TGTGCCAGCAGCTCCCAATCCGAGAATGAGCAGTTCTTC	CASSSQSENEQFF
NA	TRBV6-5	NA	TRBJ1-4	TGTGCCAGCAGCCGCGGGTCCGGGGAAAAACTGTTTTTT	CASSRGSGEKLFF
NA	TRBV5-4	NA	TRBJ2-5	TGTGCCAGCAGCTTGGGAGTTCGGGGTCAAGAGACCCAGTACTTC	CASSLGVRGQETQYF
NA	TRBV6-5	TRBD1	TRBJ2-7	TGTGCCAGCAGTGGGACCGGGACAGGACTCTACGAGCAGTACTTC	CASSGTGTGLYEQYF
few	TRBV4-2	TRBD2	TRBJ2-3	TGTGCCAGCAGCCATGGACTAGCGGGGGCTGGAGATACGCAGTATTTT	CASSHGLAGAGDTQYF
NA	TRBV5-1	NA	TRBJ1-5	TGCGCCAGCAGCCGCGGGGAGGGCAATCAGCCCCAGCATTTT	CASSRGEGNQPQHF
NA	TRBV30	NA	TRBJ1-1	TGTGCCTGGAGTAGAGCGGTTAACACTGAAGCTTTCTTT	CAWSRAVNTEAFF
NA	TRBV6-1	NA	TRBJ2-1	TGTGCCAGCCTGGGACCCACAGGGAGGGTAAATGAGCAGTTCTTC	CASLGPTGRVNEQFF
NA	TRBV11-2	TRBD1	TRBJ2-1	TGTGCCAGCAGTTCCAAAATCGTAGGGACAGCCAATGAGCAGTTCTTC	CASSSKIVGTANEQFF
NA	TRBV19	TRBD1	TRBJ1-4	TGTGCCAGTAGACCCCGGACAGGGGATAATGAAAAACTGTTTTTT	CASRPRTGDNEKLFF
NA	TRBV14	NA	TRBJ2-3	TGTGCCAGCAGCTCAGCAGATACGCAGTATTTT	CASSSADTQYF
NA	TRBV5-4	TRBD1	TRBJ2-5	TGTGCCAGCAGCTTAACCGGACAGGGGGCGCCGAAAGAGACCCAGTACTTC	CASSLTGQGAPKETQYF
NA	TRBV6-1	NA	TRBJ2-3	TGTGCCAGCAGTGAAGTCAGGGTCGGCACAGATACGCAGTATTTT	CASSEVRVGTDTQYF
NA	TRBV5-6	TRBD1	TRBJ1-5	TGTGCCAGCAGCTCGGTTGGGACAGGCGGAAATCAGCCCCAGCATTTT	CASSSVGTGGNQPQHF
few	TRBV10-1	NA	TRBJ2-2	TGCGCCAGCAGTGGGTGTCGGGAGAACACCGGGGAGCTGTTTTTT	CASSGCRENTGELFF
NA	TRBV30	NA	TRBJ2-5	TGTGCCTGGAGCCTAGGAGAGACCCAGTACTTC	CAWSLGETQYF
NA	TRBV7-6	NA	TRBJ1-1	TGTGCCAGCAGCTTATCCACGGACAGGAACACTGAAGCTTTCTTT	CASSLSTDRNTEAFF
NA	TRBV19	NA	TRBJ2-5	TGTGCCAGTAGTATCCCCGTCCCTCGAGAGACCCAGTACTTC	CASSIPVPRETQYF
NA	TRBV19	TRBD1	TRBJ1-1	TGTGCCAGTAGTAGGACAGGACCGAACACTGAAGCTTTCTTT	CASSRTGPNTEAFF
NA	TRBV9	TRBD2	TRBJ2-2	TGTGCCAGCAGCACCCCCGGGGGGTCCACCGGGGAGCTGTTTTTT	CASSTPGGSTGELFF
NA	TRBV11-1	TRBD2	TRBJ2-7	TGTGCCAGCAGCTGGGGGGGGTCCTACGAGCAGTACTTC	CASSWGGSYEQYF